This T cell receptor (beta chain) was recorded in a study of a mutant IDH1 vaccine in newly diagnosed glioma. Across the whole study: Most patients had received both radiotherapy and temozolomide, the prior options being radiotherapy, temozolomide, or both. Week 35 held visit V12, while week 47 held visit V13. General study points: It seemed that pseudoprogression was not linked to changes in the top peripheral T cell clonotypes.

With regard to this clone: The antigen is undetermined.

Regarding time point: week 35, safety follow-up. With topical imiquimod, each dose of the vaccine consisted of 300 ug of mutant IDH1 20-mer peptide. Patients underwent eight vaccinations, which took place in weeks 1, 3, 5, 7, 11, 15, 19 and 23. The assay was immunoSEQ multiplex PCR, and TCRdb's table has in-frame clones only and misses some. The sample shows approximately 62,000 clones, roughly 80% of them seen only once. The source of this sequence is a man aged 25 to 45 with glioma. The material was PBMCs, obtained from a glioma patient whose treatment included an IDH1 peptide vaccine.

CDR3 in DNA: TGTGCCAGCAGTTACACGGCTAGCAATCAGCCCCAGCATTTT. Protein: CASSYTASNQPQHF. The V call is TRBV6-5, the J call TRBJ1-5, with D unclear. The CDR3 is 14 amino acids. The germline CDR1 and CDR2 sequences are MNHEY and SVGAGI. Deletions cut 2 bases from V and 0 bases from J, with 5 bases between.